A selection of T cell receptor beta chains follows, all from one sample in a study of human T cells and chemical hapten exposure. TCRdb reprocessed the RACE reads via MiXCR and lists one record per CDR3 protein. Here the sample spans 65,000 to 90,000 distinct CDR3 sequences, less than 8% being singletons. The sequencing here drew on whole blood, taken in connection with sensitization to the hapten diphenylcyclopropenone (DPC). These receptors all come from a woman in her 30s with alopecia areata. Some clones in this sample may be carry-over from other donors' samples. The CDR3 runs from the conserved cysteine through the conserved F or W. The order of the fields is clone size, D gene, J gene, V gene, CDR3 DNA, CDR3 protein. D genes are given only for firm matches. Clone size is given for some rows only: seen once, a few or many times, or a class if the clone is expanded.

many | TRBD1 | TRBJ2-3 | TRBV3-1 | TGTGCCAGCAGCCGGTTAGCGACAGGGAGCACAGATACGCAGTATTTT | CASSRLATGSTDTQYF
many | - | TRBJ2-7 | TRBV4-2 | TGTGCCAGCAGCCAAGAGCCACGGGACCGAAACTACGAGCAGTACTTC | CASSQEPRDRNYEQYF
many | - | TRBJ1-4 | TRBV7-9 | TGTGCCAGCAGCCTCCGAGTACGGGCAACTAATGAAAAACTGTTTTTT | CASSLRVRATNEKLFF
few | TRBD1 | TRBJ1-2 | TRBV5-4 | TGTGCCAGCAGCTTGGACAGGGGGCCCTATGGCTACACCTTC | CASSLDRGPYGYTF
- | TRBD1 | TRBJ1-1 | TRBV7-9 | TGTGCCAGCAGCTCATGGGACAGGGCAAACACTGAAGCTTTCTTT | CASSSWDRANTEAFF
many | - | TRBJ1-1 | TRBV29-1 | TGCAGCGTTACCACAGGCAATGAAGCTTTCTTT | CSVTTGNEAFF
few | TRBD1 | TRBJ1-2 | TRBV6-1 | TGTGCCAGCAGTGAAGCCTGGACAGGGGGCGCGGTAGCCTATGGCTACACCTTC | CASSEAWTGGAVAYGYTF
- | - | TRBJ1-6 | TRBV12-3/TRBV12-4 | TGTGCCAGCAGTTTGCAGGGATCCCCGAATTCACCCCTCCACTTT | CASSLQGSPNSPLHF
few | - | TRBJ1-6 | TRBV18 | TGTGCCAGCTCACCCCGGGACAAATCCCACTCCTATAATTCACCCCTCCACTTT | CASSPRDKSHSYNSPLHF
many | TRBD2 | TRBJ2-6 | TRBV7-2 | TGTGCCAGCAGCTTAAGCGGGGGCACCCCACGTGGGGCCAACGTCCTGACTTTC | CASSLSGGTPRGANVLTF
many | - | TRBJ2-2 | TRBV24-1 | TGTGCCACCAAGTCAGGGAGTTTGGAAGGCGGGGAGCTGTTTTTT | CATKSGSLEGGELFF
- | TRBD1 | TRBJ1-1 | TRBV6-6 | TGTGCCACCGTGGACAGGGGAGACACTGAAGCTTTCTTT | CATVDRGDTEAFF
many | TRBD2 | TRBJ2-5 | TRBV20-1 | TGCAGTGCTCCTCCCCATACACTAGCGGGGGGGCCTTTACGCGTCCAAGAGACCCAGTACTTC | CSAPPHTLAGGPLRVQETQYF
many | - | TRBJ2-5 | TRBV18 | TGTGCCAGCTCACCCGGAGAAGAGACCCAGTACTTC | CASSPGEETQYF
few | - | TRBJ1-6 | TRBV7-2 | TGTGCCAGCAACTCAGGGGTTGGCTATAATTCACCCCTCCACTTT | CASNSGVGYNSPLHF
many | - | TRBJ2-3 | TRBV29-1 | TGCAGCGTGAGGTGGACAGATACGCAGTATTTT | CSVRWTDTQYF
- | TRBD1 | TRBJ1-1 | TRBV6-6 | TGTGCCAGCAATCTACGCCAGGGGGCTGGGACTGAAGCTTTCTTT | CASNLRQGAGTEAFF
many | TRBD1 | TRBJ1-1 | TRBV7-2 | TGTGCCAGCAGCCCGCTGGACAGGAGAGGGACTGAAGCTTTCTTT | CASSPLDRRGTEAFF
- | TRBD2 | TRBJ2-7 | TRBV6-5 | TGTGCCAGCGCGAGGGGGGCTAGCGGGGGGCCCGCCTACGAGCAGTACTTC | CASARGASGGPAYEQYF
few | - | TRBJ1-5 | TRBV20-1 | TGCAGTGCTGCGCCAGGGGAAGGGGATCAGCCCCAGCATTTT | CSAAPGEGDQPQHF
many | - | TRBJ1-5 | TRBV29-1 | TGCAGCGTTGAATTCCAGGGAGGACAGCCCCAGCATTTT | CSVEFQGGQPQHF
many | TRBD1 | TRBJ2-7 | TRBV6-5 | TGTGCCAGCGTTCCTCCAGGGGGTCTTGGGGAGCAGTACTTC | CASVPPGGLGEQYF
few | - | TRBJ2-5 | TRBV2 | TGTGCCAGCACCCCGGCAGGGAAAGAGACCCAGTACTTC | CASTPAGKETQYF
many | - | TRBJ2-3 | TRBV20-1 | TGCAGTGCACCATCTAGCACAGATACGCAGTATTTT | CSAPSSTDTQYF
many | TRBD2 | TRBJ2-1 | TRBV11-2 | TGTGCCAGCAGCTTCGGGACTAGCTTCCGCAATGAGCAGTTCTTC | CASSFGTSFRNEQFF
many | TRBD2 | TRBJ2-3 | TRBV5-1 | TGCGCCAGTTGTAGCGGGGGTGTCGGAGATACGCAGTATTTT | CASCSGGVGDTQYF
many | - | TRBJ2-1 | TRBV5-1 | TGCGCCAGCAGCTCCGGCCAGGGGACCTACAATGAGCAGTTCTTC | CASSSGQGTYNEQFF
once | - | TRBJ2-1 | TRBV15 | TGTGCCACCAGCACGGGCGCATACAATGAGCAGTTCTTC | CATSTGAYNEQFF
many | - | TRBJ1-6 | TRBV3-1 | TGTGCCACAAGGGGTAAAGGGGACCCCTATAATTCACCCCTCCACTTT | CATRGKGDPYNSPLHF
many | - | TRBJ2-3 | TRBV12-3/TRBV12-4 | TGTGCCAGCAGTTTTGGGGGCGGAACAGATACGCAGTATTTT | CASSFGGGTDTQYF
many | - | TRBJ1-1 | TRBV20-1 | TGCAGTGCTAGAGATAGGGGGAACACTGAAGCTTTCTTT | CSARDRGNTEAFF
many | TRBD1 | TRBJ1-6 | TRBV15 | TGTGCCACCAGCAGAGGGACCACCGCGGGACAGGGTTCACCCCTCCACTTT | CATSRGTTAGQGSPLHF
- | - | TRBJ2-2 | TRBV5-1 | TGCGCCAGCAGCTTACATCAGCAGGGAGATTTCACCGGGGAGCTGTTTTTT | CASSLHQQGDFTGELFF
many | TRBD2 | TRBJ2-5 | TRBV20-1 | TGCAGTGCTAGAGAACCAGCGGGGGGGATGGAGACCCAGTACTTC | CSAREPAGGMETQYF
many | TRBD1 | TRBJ1-5 | TRBV2 | TGTGCCAGCAGCGTACAGGGGATCAGTCAGCCCCAGCATTTT | CASSVQGISQPQHF
- | - | TRBJ2-5 | TRBV7-6 | TGTGCCAGCAGCTTCCGCCCCTCCAGGGTGGAAGAGACCCAGTACTTC | CASSFRPSRVEETQYF
few | - | TRBJ2-5 | TRBV27 | TGTGCCAGCAGTCGACGGGGGACTGCACAAGAGACCCAGTACTTC | CASSRRGTAQETQYF
- | - | TRBJ1-1 | TRBV15 | TGTGCCACCAGCAGAGAGAGGGACACTGAAGCTTTCTTT | CATSRERDTEAFF
- | - | TRBJ1-6 | TRBV6-5 | TGTGCCAGCAGTCGAGCAGTTCACCAGGGAGCCTATAATTCACCCCTCCACTTT | CASSRAVHQGAYNSPLHF
few | - | TRBJ1-5 | TRBV5-1 | TGCGCCAGCCGGTTATCTTCGGCGGCTAATCAGCCCCAGCATTTT | CASRLSSAANQPQHF
few | - | TRBJ1-1 | TRBV6-5 | TGTGCCAGCAGTAAACACAGGGAAACTGAAGCTTTCTTT | CASSKHRETEAFF
many | - | TRBJ2-2 | TRBV7-2 | TGTGCCAGCAGCTCCATGCGGGGCGAAGAAGGCGGGGAGCTGTTTTTT | CASSSMRGEEGGELFF
- | - | TRBJ1-2 | TRBV5-5 | TGTGTCAGCAGCTCTTTCGACAGAGCCTATGGCTACACCTTC | CVSSSFDRAYGYTF
- | - | TRBJ2-2 | TRBV7-8 | TGTGCCAGCAGCTCCGTTCTACAGGGTCGATCCAACACCGGGGAGCTGTTTTTT | CASSSVLQGRSNTGELFF
few | TRBD1 | TRBJ1-2 | TRBV5-4 | TGTGCCAGCAGCTTGGTTACAGGGGGCCTTACGGGCTACACCTTC | CASSLVTGGLTGYTF
many | - | TRBJ1-1 | TRBV11-2 | TGTGCCAGCAGGAATCTCAGGGACACTGAAGCTTTCTTT | CASRNLRDTEAFF
few | - | TRBJ1-1 | TRBV5-1 | TGCGCCAGCAGCTGGGGGACTGACTACACTGAAGCTTTCTTT | CASSWGTDYTEAFF
few | TRBD1 | TRBJ2-2 | TRBV30 | TGTGCCTGGAGCAAACACGGACAGGCCGGCATGAACACCGGGGAGCTGTTTTTT | CAWSKHGQAGMNTGELFF
few | TRBD1 | TRBJ1-4 | TRBV12-3/TRBV12-4 | TGTGCCAGCACTAGGACAGGGATAGGGGAAAAACTGTTTTTT | CASTRTGIGEKLFF
many | - | TRBJ1-2 | TRBV20-1 | TGCAGTGCTAGAGATTGGGCAGACTATGGCTACACCTTC | CSARDWADYGYTF
few | - | TRBJ1-1 | TRBV7-2 | TGTGCCAGCCTAATCAGCGAGAACACTGAAGCTTTCTTT | CASLISENTEAFF
many | - | TRBJ2-3 | TRBV11-3 | TGTGCCAGCAGACCCCTTGGGGGCCGGGCGACAGATACGCAGTATTTT | CASRPLGGRATDTQYF
- | - | TRBJ2-2 | TRBV18 | TGTGCCAGCACGAGGGACCGCCTCACCGGGGAGCTGTTTTTT | CASTRDRLTGELFF